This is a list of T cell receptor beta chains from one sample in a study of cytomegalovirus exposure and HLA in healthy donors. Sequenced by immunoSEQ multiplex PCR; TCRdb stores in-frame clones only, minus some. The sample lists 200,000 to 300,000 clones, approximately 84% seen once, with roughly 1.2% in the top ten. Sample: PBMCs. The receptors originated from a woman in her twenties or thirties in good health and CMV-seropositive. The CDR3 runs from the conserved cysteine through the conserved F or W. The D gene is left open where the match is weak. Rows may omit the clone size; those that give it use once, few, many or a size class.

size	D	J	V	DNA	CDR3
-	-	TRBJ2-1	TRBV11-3	TGTGCCAGCAGCTTAGTGGGAGTGAATGAGCAGTTCTTC	CASSLVGVNEQFF
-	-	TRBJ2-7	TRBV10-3	TGTGCCATCAGTGATGGCGGGGCCGTCTACGAGCAGTACTTC	CAISDGGAVYEQYF
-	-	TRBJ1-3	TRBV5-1	TGCGCCAGCAGTCGGGCAGGGCGATACTCTGGAAACACCATATATTTT	CASSRAGRYSGNTIYF
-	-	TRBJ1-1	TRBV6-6	TGTGCCAGCAGTCCCCCTGGAGGAGCCCGCACTGAAGCTTTCTTT	CASSPPGGARTEAFF
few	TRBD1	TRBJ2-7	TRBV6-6	TGTGCCAGCGGACAGGTATACGCGCAGTACTTC	CASGQVYAQYF
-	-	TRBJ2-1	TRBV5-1	TGCGCCAGACTGGACTCTACCTACAATGAGCAGTTCTTC	CARLDSTYNEQFF
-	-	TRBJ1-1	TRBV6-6	TGTGCCAGCAGTTACCCAGCGGAGGACACTGAAGCTTTCTTT	CASSYPAEDTEAFF
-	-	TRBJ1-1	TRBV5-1	TGCGCCAGCAGCTTGGACAGGGCAACGAACACTGAAGCTTTCTTT	CASSLDRATNTEAFF
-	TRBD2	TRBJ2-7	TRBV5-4	TGTGCCAGCAGCTCAGGGACTAGCGTCCACGAGCAGTACTTC	CASSSGTSVHEQYF
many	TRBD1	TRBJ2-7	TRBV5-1	TGCGCCAGCAGCCTTGACAGGGTGTTCTACGAGCAGTACTTC	CASSLDRVFYEQYF
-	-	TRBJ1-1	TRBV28	TGTGCCAGCAGTTTTCCGGGCACTGAAGCTTTCTTT	CASSFPGTEAFF
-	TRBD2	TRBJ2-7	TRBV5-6	TGTGCCAGCAGCTTGGTCCCTAGCGGGACACAGTACTTC	CASSLVPSGTQYF
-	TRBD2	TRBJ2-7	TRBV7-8	TGTGCCAGCAGCGTCAAACTAGCGGGAGGGCCCAACGAGCAGTACTTC	CASSVKLAGGPNEQYF
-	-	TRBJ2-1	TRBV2	TGTGCCAGCAGTGAACGGGGGTACAATGAGCAGTTCTTC	CASSERGYNEQFF